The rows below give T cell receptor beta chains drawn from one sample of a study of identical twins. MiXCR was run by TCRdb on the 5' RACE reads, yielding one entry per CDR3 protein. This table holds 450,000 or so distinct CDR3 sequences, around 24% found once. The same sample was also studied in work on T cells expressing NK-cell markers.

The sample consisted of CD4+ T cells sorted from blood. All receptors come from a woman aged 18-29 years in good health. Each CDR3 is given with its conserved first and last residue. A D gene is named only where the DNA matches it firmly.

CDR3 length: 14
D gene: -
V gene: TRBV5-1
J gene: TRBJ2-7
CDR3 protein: CASSGRDLAYEQYF

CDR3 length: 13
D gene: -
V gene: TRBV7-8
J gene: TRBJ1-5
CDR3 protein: CASKKQSNQPQHF

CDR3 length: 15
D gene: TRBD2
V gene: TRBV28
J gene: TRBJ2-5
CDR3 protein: CASSLRSSGGRTQYF

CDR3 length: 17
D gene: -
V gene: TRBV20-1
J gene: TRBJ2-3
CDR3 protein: CSASRGHVLVGTDTQYF

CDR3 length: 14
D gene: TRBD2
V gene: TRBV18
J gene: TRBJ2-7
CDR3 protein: CASSPAGLVGEQYF

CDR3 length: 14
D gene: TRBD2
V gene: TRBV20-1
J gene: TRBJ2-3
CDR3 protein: CSATSGSYTDTQYF

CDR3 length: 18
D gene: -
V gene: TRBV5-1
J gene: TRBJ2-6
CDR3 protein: CASSYRDTTPSGANVLTF

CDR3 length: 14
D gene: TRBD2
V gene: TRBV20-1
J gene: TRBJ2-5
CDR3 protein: CSAPSAGGRETHYF

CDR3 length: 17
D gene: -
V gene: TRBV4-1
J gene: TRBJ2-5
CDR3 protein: CASSQVASKNRAETQYF

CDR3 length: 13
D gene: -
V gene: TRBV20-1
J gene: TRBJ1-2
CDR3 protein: CSAGRDDYYGYTF

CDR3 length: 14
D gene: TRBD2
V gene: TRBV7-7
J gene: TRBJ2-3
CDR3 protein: CASSPSGLEDTQYF

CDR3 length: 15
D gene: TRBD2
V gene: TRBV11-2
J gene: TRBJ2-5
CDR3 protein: CASSLSGLAGGPQYF

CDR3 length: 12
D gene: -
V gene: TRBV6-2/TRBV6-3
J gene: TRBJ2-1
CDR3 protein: CASTAAPISQFF

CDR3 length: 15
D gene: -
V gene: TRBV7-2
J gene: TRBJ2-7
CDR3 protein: CASSPRGGGSYEQYF

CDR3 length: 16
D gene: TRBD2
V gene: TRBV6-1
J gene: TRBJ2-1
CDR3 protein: CASSAPRLAGVREQFF

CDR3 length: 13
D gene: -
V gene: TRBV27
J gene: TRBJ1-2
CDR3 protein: CASSLRKGRGYTF

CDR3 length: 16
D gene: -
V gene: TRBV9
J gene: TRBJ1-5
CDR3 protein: CASSPRGDGQNQPQHF

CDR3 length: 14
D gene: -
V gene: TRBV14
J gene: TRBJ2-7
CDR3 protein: CASSRGYDSSEQYF

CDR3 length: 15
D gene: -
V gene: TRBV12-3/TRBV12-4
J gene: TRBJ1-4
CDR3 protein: CASSLAQGRNEKLFF

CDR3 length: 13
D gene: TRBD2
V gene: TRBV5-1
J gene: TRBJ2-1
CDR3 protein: CASSPRLAGGPFF

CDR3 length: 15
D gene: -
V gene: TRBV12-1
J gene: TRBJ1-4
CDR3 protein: CASTPVAGPNEKLFF

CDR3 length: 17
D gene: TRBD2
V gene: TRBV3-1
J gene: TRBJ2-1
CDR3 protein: CASSQPSGGAARNEQFF

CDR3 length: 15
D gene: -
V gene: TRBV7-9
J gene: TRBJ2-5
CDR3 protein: CASSLPRRLGETQYF

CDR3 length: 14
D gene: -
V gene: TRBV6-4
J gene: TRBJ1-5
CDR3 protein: CASSRSAGGQPQHF

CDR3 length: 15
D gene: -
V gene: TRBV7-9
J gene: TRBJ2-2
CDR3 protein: CATRAGTNRGGELFF

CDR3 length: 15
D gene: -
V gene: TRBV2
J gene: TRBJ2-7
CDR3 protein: CASVKDTVYDYEQYF

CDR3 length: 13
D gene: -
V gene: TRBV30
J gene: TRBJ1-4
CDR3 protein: CAWSSRGDEKLFF

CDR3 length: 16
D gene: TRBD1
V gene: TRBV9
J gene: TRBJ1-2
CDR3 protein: CASSSAPGQGGYGYTF

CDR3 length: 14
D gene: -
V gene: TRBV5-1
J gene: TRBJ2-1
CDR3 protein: CASSLSTGNNEQFF

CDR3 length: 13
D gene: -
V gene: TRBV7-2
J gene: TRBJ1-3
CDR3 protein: CASSLKGGNTIYF

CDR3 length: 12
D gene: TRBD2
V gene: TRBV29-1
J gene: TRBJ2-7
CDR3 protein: CSTRTSGYEQYF

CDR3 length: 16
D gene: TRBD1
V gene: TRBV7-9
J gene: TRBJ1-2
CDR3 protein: CASSLDSGTGVDGYTF

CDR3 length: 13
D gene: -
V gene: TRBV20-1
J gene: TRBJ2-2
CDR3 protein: CSAKPANTGELFF

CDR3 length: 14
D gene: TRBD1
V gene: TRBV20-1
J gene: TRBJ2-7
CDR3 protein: CSAPDRAGSYEQYF

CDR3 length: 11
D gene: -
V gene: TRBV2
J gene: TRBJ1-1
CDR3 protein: CASSESPTAFF

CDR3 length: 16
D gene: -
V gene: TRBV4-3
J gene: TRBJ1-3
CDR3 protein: CASSPSGGGSGNTIYF

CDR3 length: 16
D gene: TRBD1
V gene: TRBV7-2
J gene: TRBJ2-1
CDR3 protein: CASIPSGGQGFNEQFF

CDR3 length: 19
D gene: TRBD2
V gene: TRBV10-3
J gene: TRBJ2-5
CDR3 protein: CAISPRGTSGSPHQETQYF

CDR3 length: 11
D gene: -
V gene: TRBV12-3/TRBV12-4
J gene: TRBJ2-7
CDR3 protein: CASGWGIEQYF

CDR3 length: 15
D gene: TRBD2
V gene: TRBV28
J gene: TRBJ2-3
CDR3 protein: CASSWGGRATDTQYF

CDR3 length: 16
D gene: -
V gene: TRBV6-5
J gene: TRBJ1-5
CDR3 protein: CASSYRPTGSNQPQHF

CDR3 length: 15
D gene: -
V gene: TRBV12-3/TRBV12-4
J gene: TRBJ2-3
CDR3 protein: CASSPPSTPTDTQYF

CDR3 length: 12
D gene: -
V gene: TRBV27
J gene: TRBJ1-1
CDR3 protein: CASSLLGQKAFF